The text below deals with one T cell receptor beta chain. This sample was included in a study of blood T cell repertoires in COVID-19. Study background: The samples span acute and convalescent COVID-19 from the United States, Italy and Spain.

Original data processing: Estimates of nucleated cell counts were drawn from the amplification of reference gene primers. Profiled with immunoSEQ multiplex PCR; TCRdb holds only in-frame clones, not every one. The V and J calls and clone size were taken over from that table, and D and trimming were inferred from the DNA. The sample has 280,000 or so clones, about 90% seen once. The CDR3 is 12 amino acids. The V segment lost 5 bases and the J segment 4 bases; nucleotides outside the gene matches: 1. Germline V gene lookup returns CDR1 LGHNT and CDR2 FRNRAP. The clonotype originates from a woman aged 25 to 39 who had recovered from COVID-19. The sequenced material came from peripheral blood. The chain is built from TRBV12-5 and TRBJ1-2, with 7 bases lining up with TRBD1. CDR3 loop: CASGRDSYGYTF. CDR3 DNA: TGTGCTAGTGGTAGGGACAGCTATGGCTACACCTTC.